The clone carrying this T cell receptor beta chain was detected only a few times. What it recognizes is unknown. Trimming stripped 2 bases from V and 1 base from J, with 5 bases between. The CDR3 is 13 residues long. Germline V gives CDR1 LGHDT, CDR2 YNNKEL (reference sequence). The hyperthyroidism patients had all been newly diagnosed, and their disease duration was under 2 months. Their ages ranged from 18 to 65 years. The data were taken from a study of T cells in Graves' hyperthyroidism and ophthalmopathy. Looking at the study overall: Sampling of peripheral blood happened at initial diagnosis, prior to any treatment.

Amplification yielded TCR beta CDR3 regions, with RNA transcripts as the source. HTBI primers were employed in a first-round RT-PCR of the TCR CDR3. A single record per CDR3 protein comes from TCRdb applying MiXCR to the multiplex PCR reads. The table has hundreds of thousands of distinct CDR3 sequences, 35% to 40% seen once. Study-wide results and limits: Most thyroid clonotypes expanded above 0.001 were also detected in blood.

Specimen: blood. The chain uses TRBV3-1 and TRBJ1-1; D is uncertain. The TCR sequence derives from a man aged 18 to 29 with Graves' hyperthyroidism. The CDR3 DNA is TGTGCCAGCAGCCAACCTGGGAACACTGAAGCTTTCTTT. This gives the protein CASSQPGNTEAFF.